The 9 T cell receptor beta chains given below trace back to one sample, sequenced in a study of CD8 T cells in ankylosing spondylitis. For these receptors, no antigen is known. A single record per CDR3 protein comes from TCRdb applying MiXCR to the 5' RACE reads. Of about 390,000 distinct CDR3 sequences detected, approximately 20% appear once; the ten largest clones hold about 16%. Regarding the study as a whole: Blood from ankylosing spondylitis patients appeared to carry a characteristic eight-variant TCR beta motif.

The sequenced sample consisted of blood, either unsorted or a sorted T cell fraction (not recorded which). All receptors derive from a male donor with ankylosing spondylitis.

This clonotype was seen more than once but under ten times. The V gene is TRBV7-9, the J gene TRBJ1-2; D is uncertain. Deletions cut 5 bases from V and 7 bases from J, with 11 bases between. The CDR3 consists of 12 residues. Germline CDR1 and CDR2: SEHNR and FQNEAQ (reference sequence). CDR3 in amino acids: CASSPEAGGYTF. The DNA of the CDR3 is TGTGCCAGCAGCCCGGAAGCGGGTGGCTACACCTTC.

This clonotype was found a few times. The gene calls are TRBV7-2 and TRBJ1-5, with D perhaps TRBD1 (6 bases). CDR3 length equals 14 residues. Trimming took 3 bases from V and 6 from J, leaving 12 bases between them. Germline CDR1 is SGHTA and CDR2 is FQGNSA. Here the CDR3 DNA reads TGTGCCAGCAGCTTCGGGGGGGCCGGTCAGCCCCAGCATTTT. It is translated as CASSFGGAGQPQHF.

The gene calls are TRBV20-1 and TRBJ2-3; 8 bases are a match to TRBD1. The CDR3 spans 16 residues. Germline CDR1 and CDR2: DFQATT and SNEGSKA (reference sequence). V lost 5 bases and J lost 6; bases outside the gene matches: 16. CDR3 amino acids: CSAGRSGGSRHDTQYF. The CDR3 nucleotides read TGCAGTGCTGGAAGGTCAGGGGGCTCGAGACACGATACGCAGTATTTT.

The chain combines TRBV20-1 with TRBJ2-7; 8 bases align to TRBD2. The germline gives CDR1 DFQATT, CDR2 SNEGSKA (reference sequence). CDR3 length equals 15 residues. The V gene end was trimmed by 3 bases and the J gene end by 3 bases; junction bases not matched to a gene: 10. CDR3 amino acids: CSASNRAGGNYEQYF. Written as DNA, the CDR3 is TGCAGTGCTAGTAACCGGGCGGGAGGAAACTACGAGCAGTACTTC.

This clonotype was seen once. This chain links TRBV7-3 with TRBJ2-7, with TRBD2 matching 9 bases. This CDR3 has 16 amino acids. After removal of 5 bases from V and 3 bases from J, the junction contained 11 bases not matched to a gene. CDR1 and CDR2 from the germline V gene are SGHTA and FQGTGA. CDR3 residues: CASSGGRADLGYEQYF. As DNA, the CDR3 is TGTGCCAGCAGCGGCGGGAGGGCCGATCTTGGCTACGAGCAGTACTTC.

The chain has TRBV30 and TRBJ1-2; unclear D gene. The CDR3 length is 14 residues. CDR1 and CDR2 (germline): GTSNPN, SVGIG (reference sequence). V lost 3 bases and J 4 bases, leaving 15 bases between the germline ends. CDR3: CAWRGLTESYGYTF. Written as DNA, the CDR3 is TGTGCCTGGAGAGGGCTAACGGAGAGCTATGGCTACACCTTC.

The CDR3 sequence: CASSDVSRTGYNPEAFF. The CDR3 nucleotides are TGTGCCAGCAGTGATGTCTCCAGGACAGGGTATAACCCTGAAGCTTTCTTT. The chain joins TRBV2 to TRBJ1-1, with 8 bases fitting TRBD1. The CDR3 runs 17 residues. The ends lost 3 bases at V and 6 bases at J; junction bases unmatched: 15. Germline loops: CDR1 SNHLY, CDR2 FYNNEI.

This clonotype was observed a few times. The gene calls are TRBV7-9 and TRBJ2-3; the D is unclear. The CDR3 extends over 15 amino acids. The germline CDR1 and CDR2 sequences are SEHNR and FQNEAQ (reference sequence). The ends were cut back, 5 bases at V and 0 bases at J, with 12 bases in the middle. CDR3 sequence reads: CASSNRIPSTDTQYF. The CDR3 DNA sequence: TGTGCCAGCAGCAACCGGATACCTAGCACAGATACGCAGTATTTT.

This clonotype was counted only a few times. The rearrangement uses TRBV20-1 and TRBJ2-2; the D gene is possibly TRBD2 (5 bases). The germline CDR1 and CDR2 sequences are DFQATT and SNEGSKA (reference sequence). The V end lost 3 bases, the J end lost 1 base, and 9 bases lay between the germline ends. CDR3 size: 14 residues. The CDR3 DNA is TGCAGTGCTAGTCCGGGGAAGAACACCGGGGAGCTGTTTTTT. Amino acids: CSASPGKNTGELFF.